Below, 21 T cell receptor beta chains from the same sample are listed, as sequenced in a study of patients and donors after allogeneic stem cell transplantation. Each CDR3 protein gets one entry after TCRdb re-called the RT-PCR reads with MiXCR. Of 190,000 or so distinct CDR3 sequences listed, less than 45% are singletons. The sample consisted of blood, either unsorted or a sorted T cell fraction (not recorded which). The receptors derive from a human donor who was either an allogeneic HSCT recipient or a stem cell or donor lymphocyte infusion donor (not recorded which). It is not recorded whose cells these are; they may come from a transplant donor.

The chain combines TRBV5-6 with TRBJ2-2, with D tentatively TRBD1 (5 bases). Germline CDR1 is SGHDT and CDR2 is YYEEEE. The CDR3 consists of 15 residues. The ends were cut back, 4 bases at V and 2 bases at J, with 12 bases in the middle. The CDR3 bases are TGTGCCAGCAGCCTTTGGCAGGGTAACACCGGGGAGCTGTTTTTT. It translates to CASSLWQGNTGELFF.

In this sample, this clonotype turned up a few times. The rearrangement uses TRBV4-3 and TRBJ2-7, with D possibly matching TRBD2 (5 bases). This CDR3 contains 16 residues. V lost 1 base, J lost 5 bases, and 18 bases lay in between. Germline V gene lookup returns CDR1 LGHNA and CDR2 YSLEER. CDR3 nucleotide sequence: TGCGCCAGCAGCCAAGTCTTCTCTAGGGAGACAAACGAGCAGTACTTC. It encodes CASSQVFSRETNEQYF.

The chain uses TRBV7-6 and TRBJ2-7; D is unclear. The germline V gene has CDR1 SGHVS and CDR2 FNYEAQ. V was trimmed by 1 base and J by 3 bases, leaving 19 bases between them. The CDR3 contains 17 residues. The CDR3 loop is CASSLGPGPDNHYEQYF. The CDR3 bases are TGTGCCAGCAGCTTAGGCCCAGGACCGGATAATCACTACGAGCAGTACTTC.

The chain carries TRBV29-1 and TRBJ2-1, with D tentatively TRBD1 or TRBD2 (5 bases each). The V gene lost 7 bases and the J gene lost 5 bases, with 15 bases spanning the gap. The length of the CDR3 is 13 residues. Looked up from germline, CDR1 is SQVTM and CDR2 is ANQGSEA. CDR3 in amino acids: CSAYRDRDNEQFF. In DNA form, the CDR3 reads TGCAGCGCTTACCGGGACCGGGACAATGAGCAGTTCTTC.

The CDR3 DNA is TGTGCCAGCAGCCTTTTTGGGACAGGGAGGAGCAATCAGCCCCAGCATTTT. Translating gives CASSLFGTGRSNQPQHF. The rearrangement joins TRBV4-2 to TRBJ1-5; the match to TRBD1 covers 9 bases. With V trimmed by 4 bases and J by 1 base, 8 bases remained unmatched. Germline V lookup: CDR1 LGHNA, CDR2 YNFKEQ. The CDR3 runs to 17 residues.

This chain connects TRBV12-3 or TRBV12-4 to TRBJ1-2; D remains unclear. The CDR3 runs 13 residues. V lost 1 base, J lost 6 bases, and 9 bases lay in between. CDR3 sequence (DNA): TGTGCCAGCAGTTTAGGGCAGATTAATGGCTACACCTTC. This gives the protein CASSLGQINGYTF.

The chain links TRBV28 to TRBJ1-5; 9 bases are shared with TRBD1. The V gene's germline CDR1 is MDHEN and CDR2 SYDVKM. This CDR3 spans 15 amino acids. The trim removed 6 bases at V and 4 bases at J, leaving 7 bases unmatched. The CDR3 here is CASRQPGTGNQPQHF. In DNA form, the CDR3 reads TGTGCCAGCAGACAGCCCGGGACAGGGAATCAGCCCCAGCATTTT.

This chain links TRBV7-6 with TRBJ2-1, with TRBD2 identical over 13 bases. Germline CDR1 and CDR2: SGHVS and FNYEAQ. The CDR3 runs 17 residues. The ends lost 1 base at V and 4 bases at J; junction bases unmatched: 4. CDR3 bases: TGTGCCAGCAGCTTAGGCGGGACTAGCGGGACTTACAATGAGCAGTTCTTC. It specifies CASSLGGTSGTYNEQFF. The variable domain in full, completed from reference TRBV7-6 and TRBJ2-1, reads GAGVSQSPRYKVTKRGQDVALRCDPISGHVSLYWYRQALGQGPEFLTYFNYEAQQDKSGLPNDRFSAERPEGSISTLTIQRTEQRDSAMYRCASSLGGTSGTYNEQFFGPGTRLTVL.

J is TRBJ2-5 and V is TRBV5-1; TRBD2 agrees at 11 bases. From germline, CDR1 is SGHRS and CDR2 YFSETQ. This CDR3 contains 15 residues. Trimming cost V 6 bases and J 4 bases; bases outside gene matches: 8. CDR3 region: CASNRLAGSPETQYF. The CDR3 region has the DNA TGCGCCAGCAATCGACTAGCGGGAAGCCCAGAGACCCAGTACTTC.

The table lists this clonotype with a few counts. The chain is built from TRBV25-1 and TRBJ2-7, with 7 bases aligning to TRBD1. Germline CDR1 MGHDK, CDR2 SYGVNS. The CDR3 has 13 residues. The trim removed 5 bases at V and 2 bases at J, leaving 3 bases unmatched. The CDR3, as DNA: TGTGCCAGCAGTCGACAGGGAACCTACGAGCAGTACTTC. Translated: CASSRQGTYEQYF.

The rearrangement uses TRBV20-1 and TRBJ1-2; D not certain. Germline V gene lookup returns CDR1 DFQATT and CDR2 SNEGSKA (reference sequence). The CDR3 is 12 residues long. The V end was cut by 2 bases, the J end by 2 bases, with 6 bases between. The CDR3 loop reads CSARWQNYGYTF. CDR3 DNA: TGCAGTGCTAGATGGCAGAACTATGGCTACACCTTC.

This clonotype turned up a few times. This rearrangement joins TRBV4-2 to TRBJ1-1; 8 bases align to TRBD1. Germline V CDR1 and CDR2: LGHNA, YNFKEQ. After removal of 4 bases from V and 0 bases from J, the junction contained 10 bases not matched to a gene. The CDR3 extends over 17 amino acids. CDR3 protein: CASSPYRGALMNTEAFF. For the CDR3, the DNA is TGTGCCAGCAGCCCATACAGGGGGGCACTCATGAACACTGAAGCTTTCTTT.

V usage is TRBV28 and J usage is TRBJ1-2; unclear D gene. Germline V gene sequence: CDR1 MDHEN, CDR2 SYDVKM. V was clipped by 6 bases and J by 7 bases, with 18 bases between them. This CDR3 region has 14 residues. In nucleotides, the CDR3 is TGTGCCAGCAGCTCGAGACCCCGCTTAGGTGGCTACACCTTC. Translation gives CASSSRPRLGGYTF.

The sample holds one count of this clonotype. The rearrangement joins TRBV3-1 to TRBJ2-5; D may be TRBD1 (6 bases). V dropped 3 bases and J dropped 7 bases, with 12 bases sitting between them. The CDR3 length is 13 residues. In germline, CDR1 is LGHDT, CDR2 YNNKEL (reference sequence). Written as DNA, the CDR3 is TGTGCCAGCAGCCATCAGGGGTGGGGGACCCAGTACTTC. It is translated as CASSHQGWGTQYF.

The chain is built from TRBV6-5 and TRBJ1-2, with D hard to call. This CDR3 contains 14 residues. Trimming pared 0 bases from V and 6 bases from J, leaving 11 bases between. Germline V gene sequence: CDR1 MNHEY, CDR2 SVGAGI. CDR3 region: CASSYSDGFDGYTF. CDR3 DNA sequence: TGTGCCAGCAGTTACTCGGACGGATTTGATGGCTACACCTTC.

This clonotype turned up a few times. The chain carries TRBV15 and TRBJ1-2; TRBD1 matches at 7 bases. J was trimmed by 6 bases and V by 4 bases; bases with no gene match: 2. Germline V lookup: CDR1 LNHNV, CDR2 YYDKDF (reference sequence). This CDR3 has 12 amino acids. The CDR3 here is CATSNRGNGYTF. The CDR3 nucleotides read TGTGCCACCAGCAACAGGGGCAATGGCTACACCTTC.

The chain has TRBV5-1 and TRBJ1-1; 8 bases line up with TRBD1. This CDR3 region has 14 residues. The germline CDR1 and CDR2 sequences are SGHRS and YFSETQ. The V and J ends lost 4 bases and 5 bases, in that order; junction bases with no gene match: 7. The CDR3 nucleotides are TGCGCCAGCAGCATTCAGGGGGCTTATACTGAAGCTTTCTTT. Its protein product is CASSIQGAYTEAFF.

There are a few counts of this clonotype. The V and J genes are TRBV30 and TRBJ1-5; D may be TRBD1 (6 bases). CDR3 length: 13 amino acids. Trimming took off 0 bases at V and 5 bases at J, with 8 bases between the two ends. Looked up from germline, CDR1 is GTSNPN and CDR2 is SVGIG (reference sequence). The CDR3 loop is CAWSVRGDQPQHF. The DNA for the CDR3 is TGTGCCTGGAGTGTTAGGGGGGATCAGCCCCAGCATTTT.

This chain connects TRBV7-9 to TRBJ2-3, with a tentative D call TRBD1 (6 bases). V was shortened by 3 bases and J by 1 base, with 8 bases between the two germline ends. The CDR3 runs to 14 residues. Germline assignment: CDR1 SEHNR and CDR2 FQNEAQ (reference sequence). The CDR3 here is CASSFDRRTDTQYF. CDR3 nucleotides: TGTGCCAGCAGCTTTGACAGGCGCACAGATACGCAGTATTTT.

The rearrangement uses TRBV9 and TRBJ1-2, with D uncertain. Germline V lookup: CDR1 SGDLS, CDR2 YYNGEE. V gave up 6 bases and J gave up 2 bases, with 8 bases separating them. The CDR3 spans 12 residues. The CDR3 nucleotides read TGTGCCAGCATGGGATCAAACTATGGCTACACCTTC. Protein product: CASMGSNYGYTF.

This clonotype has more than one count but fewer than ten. The CDR3 DNA reads as TGTGCCAGCAGCTCAATTCCGGATGAGCAGTTCTTC. Its protein is CASSSIPDEQFF. This sequence joins TRBV11-3 and TRBJ2-1; D not resolved. Germline V CDR1 and CDR2: SGHNT, YENEEA. The CDR3 loop spans 12 amino acids. V dropped 4 bases and J dropped 8 bases, with 9 bases sitting between them. Supplemented by reference TRBV11-3 and TRBJ2-1, the full variable domain reads EAGVVQSPRYKIIEKKQPVAFWCNPISGHNTLYWYLQNLGQGPELLIRYENEEAVDDSQLPKDRFSAERLKGVDSTLKIQPAELGDSAVYLCASSSIPDEQFFGPGTRLTVL.